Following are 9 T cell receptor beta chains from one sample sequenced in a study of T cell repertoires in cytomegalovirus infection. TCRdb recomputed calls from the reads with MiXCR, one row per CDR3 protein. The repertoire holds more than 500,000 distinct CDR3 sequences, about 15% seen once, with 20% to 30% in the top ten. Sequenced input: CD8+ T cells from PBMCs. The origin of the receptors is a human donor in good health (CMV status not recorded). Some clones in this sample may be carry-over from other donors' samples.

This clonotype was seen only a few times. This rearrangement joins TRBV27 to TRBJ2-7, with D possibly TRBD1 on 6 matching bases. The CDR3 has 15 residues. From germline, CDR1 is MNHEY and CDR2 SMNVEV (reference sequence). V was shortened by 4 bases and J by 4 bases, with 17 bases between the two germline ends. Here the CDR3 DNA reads TGTGCCAGCAGTTCCGGACAGAAACCCGCTTACGAGCAGTACTTC. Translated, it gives CASSSGQKPAYEQYF.

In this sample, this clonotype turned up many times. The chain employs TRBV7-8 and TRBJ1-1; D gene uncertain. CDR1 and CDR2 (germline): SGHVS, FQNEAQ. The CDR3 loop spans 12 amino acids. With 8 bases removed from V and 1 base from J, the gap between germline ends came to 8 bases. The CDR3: CASQYGNTEAFF. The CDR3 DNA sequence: TGTGCCAGCCAATACGGGAACACTGAAGCTTTCTTT.

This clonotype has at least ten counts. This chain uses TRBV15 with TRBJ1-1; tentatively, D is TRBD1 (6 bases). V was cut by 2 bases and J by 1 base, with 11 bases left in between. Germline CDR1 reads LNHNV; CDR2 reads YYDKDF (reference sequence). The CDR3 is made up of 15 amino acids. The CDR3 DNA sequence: TGTGCCACCAGCAGAAGCGGACAGTCGAACACTGAAGCTTTCTTT. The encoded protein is CATSRSGQSNTEAFF.

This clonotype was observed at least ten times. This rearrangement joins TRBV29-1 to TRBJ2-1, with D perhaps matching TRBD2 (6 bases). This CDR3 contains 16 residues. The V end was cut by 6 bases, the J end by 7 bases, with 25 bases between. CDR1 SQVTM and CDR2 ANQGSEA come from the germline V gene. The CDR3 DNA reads TGCAGCGTCTCCCCCCGAGGCGGGATGAATAGGAATGAGCAGTTCTTC. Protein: CSVSPRGGMNRNEQFF.

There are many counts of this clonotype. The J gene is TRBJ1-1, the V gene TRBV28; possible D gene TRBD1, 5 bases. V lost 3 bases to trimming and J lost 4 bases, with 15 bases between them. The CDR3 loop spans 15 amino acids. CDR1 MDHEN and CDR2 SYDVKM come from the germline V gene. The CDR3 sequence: CASSFSTGGSTEAFF. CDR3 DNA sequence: TGTGCCAGCAGTTTTTCGACCGGGGGAAGCACTGAAGCTTTCTTT. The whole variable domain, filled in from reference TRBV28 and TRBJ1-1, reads DVKVTQSSRYLVKRTGEKVFLECVQDMDHENMFWYRQDPGLGLRLIYFSYDVKMKEKGDIPEGYSVSREKKERFSLILESASTNQTSMYLCASSFSTGGSTEAFFGQGTRLTVV.

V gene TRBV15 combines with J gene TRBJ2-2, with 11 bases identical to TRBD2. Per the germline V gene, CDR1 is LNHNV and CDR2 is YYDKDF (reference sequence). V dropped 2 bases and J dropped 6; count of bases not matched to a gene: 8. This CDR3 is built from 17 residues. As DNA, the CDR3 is TGTGCCACCAGCAGAAGACCCAGACTAGCGGGACCCGGGGAGCTGTTTTTT. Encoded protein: CATSRRPRLAGPGELFF.

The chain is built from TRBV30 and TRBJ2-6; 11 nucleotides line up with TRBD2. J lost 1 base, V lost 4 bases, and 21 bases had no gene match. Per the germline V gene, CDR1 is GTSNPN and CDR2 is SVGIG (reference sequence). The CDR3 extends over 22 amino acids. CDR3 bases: TGTGCCTGGAATGACCTTTTAACTAGCGGGAGTCTCTCCGGGTCTGGGGCCAACGTCCTGACTTTC. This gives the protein CAWNDLLTSGSLSGSGANVLTF.

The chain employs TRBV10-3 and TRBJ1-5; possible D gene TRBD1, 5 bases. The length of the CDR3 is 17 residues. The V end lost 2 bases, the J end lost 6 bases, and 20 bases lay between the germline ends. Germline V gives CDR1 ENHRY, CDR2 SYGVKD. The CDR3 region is CAISETDLGEYGQPQHF. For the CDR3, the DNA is TGTGCCATCAGTGAGACCGATTTGGGGGAGTACGGTCAGCCCCAGCATTTT.

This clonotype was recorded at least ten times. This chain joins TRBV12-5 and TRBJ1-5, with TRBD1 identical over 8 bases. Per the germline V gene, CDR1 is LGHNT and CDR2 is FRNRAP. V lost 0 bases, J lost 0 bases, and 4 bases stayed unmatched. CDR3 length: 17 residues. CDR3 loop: CASGLVDRVASNQPQHF. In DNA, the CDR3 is TGTGCTAGTGGTTTGGTGGACAGGGTTGCTAGCAATCAGCCCCAGCATTTT.